This T cell receptor (beta chain) was sequenced during a study of regulatory T cells in long-lasting Graves disease. Indicated time point: newly diagnosed GD, antithyroid drugs for less than 3 months. The authors made the TCR library using RNA they extracted from PBMCs. Doctors identified Graves' disease using the American Thyroid Association guidelines. CDR3 regions were amplified by Arm-PCR using iRepertoire HTBI primers to build TCR beta libraries. TCRdb independently ran MiXCR on the multiplex PCR reads; one entry per CDR3 protein. The sample records more than 350,000 distinct CDR3 sequences, approximately 15% being singletons. The data also belong to a second study, concerning T cells in Graves' hyperthyroidism and ophthalmopathy. From that second work: The HTBI primer set drove a first-round RT-PCR of the TCR CDR3.

The TCR sequence derives from a woman aged 25 to 39 with Graves disease. The specimen was peripheral blood mononuclear cells (PBMCs), collected at new diagnosis, from a patient treated with antithyroid drugs.

In nucleotides, the CDR3 is TGCGCCAGCAGCTTGGCACTCCCCGGGGAGACCCAGTACTTC. Translating gives CASSLALPGETQYF. The chain joins TRBV5-1 to TRBJ2-5, with D unresolved. The CDR3 is made up of 14 amino acids. Trimming left V 0 bases short and J 5 bases short, with 11 bases between. Germline V lookup: CDR1 SGHRS, CDR2 YFSETQ.